Presented here are 29 T cell receptor beta chains from one specimen sequenced in a study of technical replicates of blood from four donors. Assay: immunoSEQ multiplex PCR; the TCRdb copy retains only in-frame clones and omits some. This sample has about 50,000 clones, with about 96% found just once. Sequencing was carried out using T cells isolated from PBMCs. The receptors were sampled from a human donor in good health.

The chain has TRBV28 and TRBJ2-7, with 9 bases fitting TRBD1. The CDR3 is 13 residues long. Looked up from germline, CDR1 is MDHEN and CDR2 is SYDVKM. Trimming cost V 8 bases and J 2 bases; bases outside gene matches: 4. For the CDR3, the DNA is TGTGCCAGCCTGGGACAGGGCCCCTACGAGCAGTACTTC. Translation: CASLGQGPYEQYF. The full variable domain, in which reference TRBV28 and TRBJ2-7 provide the parts outside the CDR3, is DVKVTQSSRYLVKRTGEKVFLECVQDMDHENMFWYRQDPGLGLRLIYFSYDVKMKEKGDIPEGYSVSREKKERFSLILESASTNQTSMYLCASLGQGPYEQYFGPGTRLTVT.

J is TRBJ2-5 and V is TRBV11-2, with 8 bases matching TRBD2. Germline values: CDR1 SGHAT, CDR2 FQNNGV. Trimming at V came to 1 base and at J to 0 bases, leaving 1 base not matched to a gene. The CDR3 runs 15 residues. Here the CDR3 DNA reads TGTGCCAGCAGCTTAGGCGGGAGGTACCAAGAGACCCAGTACTTC. This translates into CASSLGGRYQETQYF.

The J gene is TRBJ1-4, the V gene TRBV27; D remains unclear. This CDR3 is 12 amino acids long. In germline, CDR1 is MNHEY, CDR2 SMNVEV (reference sequence). The V end lost 6 bases, the J end lost 7 bases, and 9 bases lay between the germline ends. The CDR3 DNA reads TGTGCCAGCAGCCTAACGGGTGAAAAACTGTTTTTT. It encodes CASSLTGEKLFF.

The rearrangement links TRBV4-1 to TRBJ2-7, with 8 bases fitting TRBD2. Germline lookup yields CDR1 MGHRA and CDR2 YSYEKL. This CDR3 is 16 amino acids long. The trim removed 4 bases at V and 4 bases at J, leaving 12 bases unmatched. CDR3 sequence: CASSRAGEGTMYEQYF. CDR3 DNA: TGCGCCAGCAGCCGAGCGGGAGAGGGGACTATGTACGAGCAGTACTTC.

This chain joins TRBV18 and TRBJ2-7, with 9 positions matching TRBD2. The CDR3 totals 17 residues. The V gene's germline CDR1 is KGHSH and CDR2 LQKENI. With 2 bases clipped from V and 6 bases from J, the junction kept 14 bases outside the gene matches. The CDR3 spells CASSPSGGPPLSGEQYF. The DNA for the CDR3 is TGTGCCAGCTCACCAAGCGGGGGGCCCCCTCTGTCCGGCGAGCAGTACTTC.

V and J are TRBV7-7 and TRBJ2-7, with 9 bases that match TRBD1. The V segment lost 5 bases and the J segment 6 bases; nucleotides outside the gene matches: 11. CDR3 length equals 15 residues. Germline V CDR1 and CDR2: SSHAT, FNYEAQ (reference sequence). The CDR3, as DNA: TGTGCCAGCAGCCCAAATGCCGGGACAGGGATCGAGCAGTACTTC. Translated, it gives CASSPNAGTGIEQYF. The whole variable domain, remainder taken from reference TRBV7-7 and TRBJ2-7, is GAGVSQSPRYKVTKRGQDVTLRCDPISSHATLYWYQQALGQGPEFLTYFNYEAQPDKSGLPSDRFSAERPEGSISTLTIQRTEQRDSAMYRCASSPNAGTGIEQYFGPGTRLTVT.

The V gene is TRBV6-4, the J gene TRBJ1-2, with 7 bases fitting TRBD1. Trimming took 4 bases from V and 5 from J; bases not matched to a gene: 4. Per germline, CDR1 MRHNA and CDR2 SNTAGT. The CDR3 covers 13 residues. The CDR3 loop reads CASSAAGGYGYTF. The DNA for the CDR3 is TGTGCCAGCAGTGCCGCAGGGGGTTATGGCTACACCTTC.

The rearrangement joins TRBV19 to TRBJ2-3; 12 bases match TRBD2. The V gene's germline CDR1 is LNHDA and CDR2 SQIVND (reference sequence). The CDR3 runs to 16 residues. The trim removed 4 bases at V and 6 bases at J, leaving 8 bases unmatched. Here the CDR3 reads CASSRRLAGESDTQYF. The CDR3 nucleotides are TGTGCCAGTAGTAGAAGACTAGCGGGAGAGTCCGATACGCAGTATTTT.

In this sample, this clone turned up once. The chain joins TRBV4-3 to TRBJ1-4; D is uncertain. Germline CDR1 is LGHNA and CDR2 is YSLEER. The CDR3 consists of 15 residues. V was cut by 0 bases and J by 4 bases, with 9 bases left in between. The CDR3, as DNA: TGCGCCAGCAGCCAAGATCCCGGGTATAATGAAAAACTGTTTTTT. Translated, it gives CASSQDPGYNEKLFF.

The rearrangement uses TRBV6-6 and TRBJ1-2, with D maybe TRBD1 (5 bases). Trimming took 10 bases from V and 8 from J, leaving 23 bases between them. The CDR3 spans 14 residues. Per germline, CDR1 MNHNY and CDR2 SVGAGI (reference sequence). The CDR3 nucleotides read TGTGCCATAGCCGGGACTCAAGGGCTGGGGGGCTACACCTTC. Amino acids: CAIAGTQGLGGYTF.

This sequence joins TRBV28 and TRBJ2-6; tentative D call: TRBD2 (5 bases). Germline CDR1 and CDR2: MDHEN and SYDVKM. This CDR3 has 15 amino acids. Trimming left V 5 bases short and J 4 bases short, with 12 bases between. The CDR3 loop is CASSKPPSGANVLTF. Written as DNA, the CDR3 is TGTGCCAGCAGTAAACCCCCTAGCGGGGCCAACGTCCTGACTTTC.

This clone was recorded only once. In DNA, the CDR3 is TGTGCCAGCAGTGAAACAGGGGTTGACGAAAAACTGTTTTTT. Amino acid sequence: CASSETGVDEKLFF. The genes are TRBV6-1 and TRBJ1-4; 7 nucleotides match TRBD1. Germline V lookup: CDR1 MNHNS, CDR2 SASEGT. The CDR3 covers 14 residues. Trimming at V came to 2 bases and at J to 8 bases, leaving 5 bases not matched to a gene.

The table lists this clone with a count of one. J is TRBJ1-1 and V is TRBV5-1; the D gene is possibly TRBD1 (5 bases). This CDR3 is 14 amino acids long. V dropped 4 bases and J dropped 1 base, with 11 bases sitting between them. Germline assignment: CDR1 SGHRS and CDR2 YFSETQ. CDR3 residues: CASSPPGGNTEAFF. In DNA form, the CDR3 reads TGCGCCAGCAGCCCCCCGGGGGGGAACACTGAAGCTTTCTTT.

The chain recombines TRBV9 with TRBJ1-2; possible D gene TRBD1, 6 bases. CDR1 and CDR2 (germline): SGDLS, YYNGEE. Trimming pared 3 bases from V and 0 bases from J, leaving 12 bases between. This CDR3 spans 15 amino acids. The CDR3 DNA sequence: TGTGCCAGCAGCGCTTTTAGGGGGTCTAACTATGGCTACACCTTC. Translation: CASSAFRGSNYGYTF.

This clone was observed a single time. The chain carries TRBV5-1 and TRBJ2-1, with D uncertain. CDR1 is SGHRS, CDR2 YFSETQ, per germline. CDR3 length: 12 residues. V was shortened by 3 bases and J by 9 bases, with 10 bases between the two germline ends. The CDR3, as DNA: TGCGCCAGCAGCTCCACCGGTGGTGAGCAGTTCTTC. This codes for CASSSTGGEQFF.

Comments on this clone: The same CDR3 arises from other DNA sequences in this sample as well. The chain recombines TRBV20-1 with TRBJ1-1; 9 nucleotides agree with TRBD1. This CDR3 has 11 amino acids. Germline-derived CDR1 and CDR2 are DFQATT and SNEGSKA (reference sequence). Trimming removed 6 bases from V and 7 bases from J; junction bases left unmatched: 3. The CDR3 bases are TGCAGTGCCAGGACAGGGGTTGAAGCTTTCTTT. Encoded protein: CSARTGVEAFF.

This chain connects TRBV16 to TRBJ1-4; possible D gene TRBD1, 5 bases. Trimming removed 4 bases from V and 8 bases from J, with 23 bases in between. The CDR3 sequence is 17 residues long. The V gene's germline CDR1 is KGHSY and CDR2 FQNENV. CDR3 residues: CASSPPQSGGGGEKLFF. DNA of the CDR3: TGTGCCAGCAGCCCGCCTCAGTCCGGGGGTGGGGGAGAAAAACTGTTTTTT.

The rearrangement joins TRBV29-1 to TRBJ1-2; 8 nucleotides align to TRBD1. V lost 4 bases to trimming and J lost 4 bases; unmatched junction nucleotides: 8. The CDR3 contains 14 residues. Germline V gives CDR1 SQVTM, CDR2 ANQGSEA. CDR3 residues: CSVVGTGVAYGYTF. CDR3 sequence (DNA): TGCAGCGTTGTTGGGACAGGCGTCGCCTATGGCTACACCTTC.

This chain links TRBV7-8 with TRBJ2-3; D may be TRBD2 (6 bases). The germline V and J ends were trimmed by 4 bases and 2 bases, with 10 bases remaining between them. The CDR3 totals 14 residues. The germline V gene has CDR1 SGHVS and CDR2 FQNEAQ. Here the CDR3 reads CASSSGLFTDTQYF. CDR3 in DNA: TGTGCCAGCAGCTCCGGACTATTCACAGATACGCAGTATTTT.

The J gene is TRBJ2-3, the V gene TRBV7-2; 10 positions match TRBD2. This CDR3 has 16 amino acids. J was trimmed by 2 bases and V by 4 bases; bases with no gene match: 6. Germline CDR1 SGHTA, CDR2 FQGNSA. The DNA for the CDR3 is TGTGCCAGCAGCTCTCGAGCGGGAGGGAACACAGATACGCAGTATTTT. This codes for CASSSRAGGNTDTQYF.

This chain uses TRBV10-3 with TRBJ2-7, with D possibly being TRBD2 (5 bases). Between the trimmed V and J ends, which lost 8 bases and 3 bases, there was a span of 11 bases. The germline CDR1 and CDR2 sequences are ENHRY and SYGVKD. The CDR3 totals 12 residues. DNA of the CDR3: TGTGCCATCGCCCCGGGATTCTACGAGCAGTACTTC. Protein product: CAIAPGFYEQYF.

The gene calls are TRBV9 and TRBJ1-1; no clear D. The germline V gene has CDR1 SGDLS and CDR2 YYNGEE. There are 14 residues in the CDR3. Between the trimmed V and J ends, which lost 4 bases and 4 bases, there was a span of 14 bases. The CDR3 spells CASSSRGIGTEAFF. In DNA form, the CDR3 reads TGTGCCAGCAGCTCCCGGGGTATAGGCACTGAAGCTTTCTTT.

The genes are TRBV19 and TRBJ2-7; the match to TRBD2 covers 9 bases. V lost 7 bases and J lost 1; bases outside the gene matches: 14. CDR3 size: 17 residues. Germline values: CDR1 LNHDA, CDR2 SQIVND (reference sequence). DNA for the CDR3: TGTGCCAGTACCGGGGGGGCTAGCGGGACCAAGTCCTACGAGCAGTACTTC. This sequence encodes CASTGGASGTKSYEQYF.

The chain couples TRBV6-1 to TRBJ1-3, with D perhaps matching TRBD1 (6 bases). The CDR3 runs 15 residues. Trimming removed 6 bases from V and 0 bases from J, with 12 bases in between. CDR1 and CDR2 from the germline V gene are MNHNS and SASEGT. The CDR3 DNA reads as TGTGCCAGCAGGGCCCGGACAGTCTCTGGAAACACCATATATTTT. Its translation: CASRARTVSGNTIYF.

The rearrangement links TRBV5-1 to TRBJ2-1; TRBD2 aligns across 15 bases. In germline, CDR1 is SGHRS, CDR2 YFSETQ. The V gene end was trimmed by 5 bases and the J gene end by 5 bases; junction bases not matched to a gene: 11. The CDR3 contains 18 residues. DNA of the CDR3: TGCGCCAGCAGGCCAGGGACTAGCGGGAGGAATATCCACAATGAGCAGTTCTTC. It specifies CASRPGTSGRNIHNEQFF.

The V gene is TRBV10-3, the J gene TRBJ2-5; weak D call: TRBD1 (7 bases). Between the trimmed V and J ends, which lost 1 base and 4 bases, there was a span of 13 bases. Germline-derived CDR1 and CDR2 are ENHRY and SYGVKD. The CDR3 has 15 amino acids. The chain's CDR3 is CAISEYRQGGETQYF. CDR3 DNA sequence: TGTGCCATCAGTGAGTATCGACAGGGAGGAGAGACCCAGTACTTC.

The chain recombines TRBV9 with TRBJ1-3; no firm D call. V gave up 0 bases and J gave up 5 bases, with 12 bases separating them. Germline V gives CDR1 SGDLS, CDR2 YYNGEE. The CDR3 runs to 15 residues. The CDR3 sequence: CASSVVQPIRNTIYF. For the CDR3, the DNA is TGTGCCAGCAGCGTAGTACAGCCGATTCGAAACACCATATATTTT.

The rearrangement uses TRBV9 and TRBJ2-3; 7 nucleotides match TRBD2. Germline loops: CDR1 SGDLS, CDR2 YYNGEE. The CDR3 has 15 amino acids. With V trimmed by 0 bases and J by 4 bases, 5 bases remained unmatched. The CDR3 loop is CASSVGRGSADTQYF. The DNA of the CDR3 is TGTGCCAGCAGCGTAGGTCGCGGGAGCGCAGATACGCAGTATTTT.

The chain combines TRBV4-1 with TRBJ2-1; 7 bases match TRBD2. CDR3 length: 15 amino acids. Germline-derived CDR1 and CDR2 are MGHRA and YSYEKL. The J segment lost 9 bases and the V segment lost 3 bases, leaving 11 bases of the junction unmatched. This CDR3 is CASSQAGTGGGEQFF. CDR3 coding DNA: TGCGCCAGCAGCCAGGCCGGGACGGGGGGAGGTGAGCAGTTCTTC.